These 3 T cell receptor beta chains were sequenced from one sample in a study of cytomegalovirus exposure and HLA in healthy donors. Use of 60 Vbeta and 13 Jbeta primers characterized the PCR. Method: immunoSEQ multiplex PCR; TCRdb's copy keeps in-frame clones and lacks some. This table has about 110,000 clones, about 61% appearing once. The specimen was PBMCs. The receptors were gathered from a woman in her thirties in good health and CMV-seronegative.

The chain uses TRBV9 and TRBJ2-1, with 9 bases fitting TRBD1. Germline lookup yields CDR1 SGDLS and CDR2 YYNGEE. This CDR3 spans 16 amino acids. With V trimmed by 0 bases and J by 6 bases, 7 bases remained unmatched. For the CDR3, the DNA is TGTGCCAGCAGCGTAGATGTCGCGACAGGGGGCAATGAGCAGTTCTTC. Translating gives CASSVDVATGGNEQFF.

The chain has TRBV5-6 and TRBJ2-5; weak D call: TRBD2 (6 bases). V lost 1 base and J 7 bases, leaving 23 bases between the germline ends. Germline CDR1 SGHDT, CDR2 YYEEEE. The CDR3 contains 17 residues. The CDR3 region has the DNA TGTGCCAGCAGCTTGTTTGGGAGCGGGTCCACAGCAGGGACCCAGTACTTC. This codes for CASSLFGSGSTAGTQYF.

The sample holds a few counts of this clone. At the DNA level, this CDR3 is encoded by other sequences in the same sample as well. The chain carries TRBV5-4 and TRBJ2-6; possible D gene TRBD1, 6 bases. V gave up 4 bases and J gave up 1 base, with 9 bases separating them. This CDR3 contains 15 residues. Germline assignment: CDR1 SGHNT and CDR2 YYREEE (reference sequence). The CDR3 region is CASSLQGSGANVLTF. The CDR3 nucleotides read TGTGCCAGCAGCCTACAGGGTTCTGGGGCCAACGTCCTGACTTTC.